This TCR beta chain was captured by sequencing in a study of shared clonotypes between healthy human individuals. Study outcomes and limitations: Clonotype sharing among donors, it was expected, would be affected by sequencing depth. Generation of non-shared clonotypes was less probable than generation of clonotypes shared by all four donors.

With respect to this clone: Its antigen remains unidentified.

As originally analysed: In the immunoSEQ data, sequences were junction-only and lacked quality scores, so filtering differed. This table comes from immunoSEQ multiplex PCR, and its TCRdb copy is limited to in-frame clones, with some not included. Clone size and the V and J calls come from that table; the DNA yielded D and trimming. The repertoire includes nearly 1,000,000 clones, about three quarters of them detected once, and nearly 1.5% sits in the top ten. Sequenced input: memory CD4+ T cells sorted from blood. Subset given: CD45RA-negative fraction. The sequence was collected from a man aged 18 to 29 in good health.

The CDR3 nucleotides read TGCAGCGGTGGGACAGGGACCTACGAGCAGTACTTC. Residues: CSGGTGTYEQYF. J is TRBJ2-7 and V is TRBV29-1; 9 nucleotides align to TRBD1. The CDR3 has 12 amino acids. The J segment lost 2 bases and the V segment lost 7 bases, leaving 3 bases of the junction unmatched. Germline values: CDR1 SQVTM, CDR2 ANQGSEA.